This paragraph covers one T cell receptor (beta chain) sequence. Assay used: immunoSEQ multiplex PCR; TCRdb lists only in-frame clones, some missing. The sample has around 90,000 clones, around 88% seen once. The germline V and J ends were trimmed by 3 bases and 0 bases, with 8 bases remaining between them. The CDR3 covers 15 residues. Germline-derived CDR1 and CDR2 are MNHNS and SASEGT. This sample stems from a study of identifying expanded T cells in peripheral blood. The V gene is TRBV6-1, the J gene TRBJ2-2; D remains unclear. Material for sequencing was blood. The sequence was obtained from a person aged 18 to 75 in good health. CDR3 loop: CASSEVPTNTGELFF. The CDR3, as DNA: TGTGCCAGCAGTGAGGTTCCTACGAACACCGGGGAGCTGTTTTTT.